A selection of T cell receptor beta chains follows, all from one sample in a study of T cell repertoires in cytomegalovirus infection. MiXCR, run by TCRdb on the reads, gives a single entry per CDR3 protein. The sample yields 120,000 to 150,000 distinct CDR3 sequences, approximately 5.9% seen once. The specimen sequenced was PBMCs. The source is a human donor in good health (CMV status not recorded). Some clones in this sample may be carry-over from other donors' samples. CDR3s include the opening cysteine and the closing phenylalanine or tryptophan. The order of the fields is D gene, V gene, clone size, J gene, CDR3 DNA, CDR3 protein. The D gene is left open where the match is weak. Clone size is not always given. Where it is, it says once, few, many or a class for expanded clones.

-	TRBV15	-	TRBJ2-7	TGTGCCACCAGATCTCACAGTAGCTCCTACGAGCAGTACTTC	CATRSHSSSYEQYF
-	TRBV12-3/TRBV12-4	-	TRBJ1-1	TGTGCCAGCAGTTTAAGGGGGTTGTCTTTCTTT	CASSLRGLSFF
TRBD2	TRBV7-8	many	TRBJ2-5	TGTGCCAGCAGCGCAGATGGGCGGGGGGCTTGGGAGACCCAGTACTTC	CASSADGRGAWETQYF
TRBD2	TRBV5-1	many	TRBJ2-5	TGCGCCAGCAGCAGGACTAGCGGGGGCAACAAACAAGAGACCCAGTACTTC	CASSRTSGGNKQETQYF
TRBD2	TRBV28	many	TRBJ2-1	TGTGCCAGCAGTCAGCCCGGGACTAGCGGGTTGAATGAGCAGTTCTTC	CASSQPGTSGLNEQFF
-	TRBV12-3/TRBV12-4	many	TRBJ1-2	TGTGCCAGCACCCCGGACAGCGGGAACTATGGCTACACCTTC	CASTPDSGNYGYTF
-	TRBV4-3	many	TRBJ1-5	TGCGCCAGCAGCCAAGATGCATGGGGGGCTCTTCAGCCCCAGCATTTT	CASSQDAWGALQPQHF
TRBD1	TRBV29-1	few	TRBJ2-5	TGCAGCGTTGGACAGGGTATGCGAGAGACCCAGTACTTC	CSVGQGMRETQYF
TRBD2	TRBV7-2	many	TRBJ2-1	TGTGCCAGCAGCTTAGAACTAGCGGGGGGATTCTCCTACAATGAGCAGTTCTTC	CASSLELAGGFSYNEQFF
-	TRBV7-8	many	TRBJ2-5	TGTGCCAGCAGTTATGGATGGAGCCAAGAGACCCAGTACTTC	CASSYGWSQETQYF
TRBD1	TRBV7-8	many	TRBJ1-5	TGTGCCAGCAGCTTAGTTTCAGGGGGAGAATATCAGCCCCAGCATTTT	CASSLVSGGEYQPQHF
TRBD1	TRBV7-9	-	TRBJ1-5	TGTGCCAGCAGCCCAGGACAGGGTAAGGGGCAGCCCCAGCATTTT	CASSPGQGKGQPQHF
-	TRBV2	many	TRBJ2-7	TGTGCCAGCAGTCCCAGACAGCCCTACGAGCAGTACTTC	CASSPRQPYEQYF
TRBD1	TRBV29-1	-	TRBJ2-1	TGCAGCAAAAGACAGGGGCATGAGCAGTTCTTC	CSKRQGHEQFF
-	TRBV28	few	TRBJ2-7	TGTGCCAGCAGTTTTTATGGGGATTCCCCCTTCTACGAGCAGTACTTC	CASSFYGDSPFYEQYF
-	TRBV7-2	many	TRBJ2-3	TGTGCCAGCAGCCCCACCTCCGATATGCAGTATTTT	CASSPTSDMQYF
-	TRBV7-2	many	TRBJ2-7	TGTGCCAGCAGCTTAGTGGCGAACTCCTACGAGCAGTACTTC	CASSLVANSYEQYF
-	TRBV4-1	many	TRBJ1-3	TGCGCCAGCAGCCGGCAGGAGAGCTCTGGAAACACCATATATTTT	CASSRQESSGNTIYF
-	TRBV29-1	few	TRBJ2-7	TGCAGCGTTGAAGTCTCAGGGTCCTACGAGCAGTACTTC	CSVEVSGSYEQYF
-	TRBV7-2	many	TRBJ2-5	TGTGCCAGCAGTCCCTCGGGGGCTGTCAAGACCCAGTACTTC	CASSPSGAVKTQYF
TRBD1	TRBV6-2/TRBV6-3	many	TRBJ1-5	TGTGCCAGCAACGACAGGGGGAATCAGCCCCAGCATTTT	CASNDRGNQPQHF
-	TRBV29-1	few	TRBJ1-2	TGCAGCGTTGGGATAGACAGGCTCTATGGCTACACCTTC	CSVGIDRLYGYTF
-	TRBV7-3	few	TRBJ2-7	TGTGCCAGCAGCTTAAGGGCAGGACGCGAGCAGTACTTC	CASSLRAGREQYF
-	TRBV19	few	TRBJ2-3	TGTGCCAGTAGAAGGGTAGCGGGCACAGATACGCAGTATTTT	CASRRVAGTDTQYF
TRBD1	TRBV7-8	many	TRBJ1-1	TGTGCCAGCAGGCTCGGGGGACAGACAGTGGGGGAATTGGCTGAAGCTTTCTTT	CASRLGGQTVGELAEAFF
-	TRBV2	-	TRBJ1-2	TGTGCCAGAGGGGAACGGCAGGGCGGTGGCTACACCTTC	CARGERQGGGYTF
-	TRBV5-6	many	TRBJ1-2	TGTGCCAGCAGCTTGGCCTTCCGACCTAACTATGGCTACACCTTC	CASSLAFRPNYGYTF
-	TRBV20-1	few	TRBJ1-2	TGCAGTGCTAGTCCAACCCAAAATAGGTTGACAGGAGGCTACACCTTC	CSASPTQNRLTGGYTF
-	TRBV7-2	many	TRBJ1-5	TGTGCCAGCAGCTCCATTGGGCGAGTTTACCAGCATTTT	CASSSIGRVYQHF
-	TRBV19	many	TRBJ2-2	TGTGCCAGTAGTTCTCAGGGCGGCGGGGAGCTGTTTTTT	CASSSQGGGELFF
TRBD1	TRBV19	many	TRBJ1-4	TGTGCCAGTAGTGACCGGACAGGAAATAATGAAAAACTGTTTTTT	CASSDRTGNNEKLFF
TRBD2	TRBV7-2	many	TRBJ2-5	TGTGCCAGCAGCTTATTCGGGGGGGTAGGGCAAGAGACCCAGTACTTC	CASSLFGGVGQETQYF
-	TRBV7-2	many	TRBJ2-3	TGTGCCAGCAGCTCCACAGGGTTGGGCACAGATACGCAGTATTTT	CASSSTGLGTDTQYF
-	TRBV30	-	TRBJ1-5	TGTGCCTGGAGTGGAGGCCCAAATCAGCCCCAGCATTTT	CAWSGGPNQPQHF
-	TRBV7-3	many	TRBJ1-2	TGTGCCAGCAGCTTAAATGGGGGGCTGAGTGCCCATGGCTACACCTTC	CASSLNGGLSAHGYTF
-	TRBV7-2	many	TRBJ2-5	TGTGCCAGCAGCTTACGGCGGATCCAAGAGACCCAGTACTTC	CASSLRRIQETQYF
-	TRBV14	-	TRBJ1-4	TGTGCCAGCAGCCAAGGAGTCCGGAGACTGTTTTTT	CASSQGVRRLFF
-	TRBV28	many	TRBJ1-1	TGTGCCAGCAGCGTTATGGTGGGAGTGGGCACTGAAGCTTTCTTT	CASSVMVGVGTEAFF
TRBD2	TRBV19	many	TRBJ2-5	TGTGCCAGTAGTCGGACTAGCGGGGGGCCCATCCAAGAGACCCAGTACTTC	CASSRTSGGPIQETQYF
-	TRBV18	-	TRBJ1-1	TGTGCCAGCTCACCAAGGGGTAGGGGTGACACTGAAGCTTTCTTT	CASSPRGRGDTEAFF
-	TRBV7-2	many	TRBJ2-4	TGTGCCAGCAGCTTGGCAGGGGCCGGGGGGGCCAAAAACATTCAGTACTTC	CASSLAGAGGAKNIQYF
TRBD2	TRBV7-2	-	TRBJ2-5	TGTGCCAGCAGCGTAGGGGGACTAGTTGGGGAGACCCGGTACTTC	CASSVGGLVGETRYF
-	TRBV20-1	few	TRBJ2-4	TGCAGTGCCCCAGAAGGGGGGACAGCCAAAAACATTCAGTACTTC	CSAPEGGTAKNIQYF
-	TRBV7-8	many	TRBJ1-2	TGTGCCAGCAGTCCCTCCGGGGGGATCAACTATGGCTACACCTTC	CASSPSGGINYGYTF
-	TRBV20-1	-	TRBJ2-1	TGCAGTGCCCAACCCAGGGGTTACGGGGGCCCCTACAATGAGCAGTTCTTC	CSAQPRGYGGPYNEQFF
TRBD1	TRBV3-1	few	TRBJ1-4	TGTGCCAGCAGCCAAGCGGACAGGGTTAATGAAAAACTGTTTTTT	CASSQADRVNEKLFF
-	TRBV20-1	-	TRBJ2-7	TGCAGTGCTAGAAGAGATGGTCCCCCTAGGGAGCAGTACTTC	CSARRDGPPREQYF
TRBD1	TRBV19	many	TRBJ1-1	TGTGCCAGTGTGGACAGGGGGGGATCGAACACTGAAGCTTTCTTT	CASVDRGGSNTEAFF
TRBD1	TRBV28	many	TRBJ1-1	TGTGCCAGCAGTCAACCATCTGGGACAGCCACTGAAGCTTTCTTT	CASSQPSGTATEAFF
-	TRBV3-1	-	TRBJ1-2	TGTGCCAGCAGCCCGACCCGTGAGAATGGCTACACCTTC	CASSPTRENGYTF
-	TRBV7-2	many	TRBJ1-5	TGTGCCAGCAGCCCCACCCCTGGCCAACTTCAGCCCCAGCATTTT	CASSPTPGQLQPQHF
-	TRBV27	few	TRBJ2-7	TGTGCCAGCAGTTTAGGCAAGCCCTACGAGCAGTACTTC	CASSLGKPYEQYF
-	TRBV3-1	many	TRBJ2-7	TGTGCCAGCAGCCAAGCGGTTTACGAGCAGTACTTC	CASSQAVYEQYF
-	TRBV28	-	TRBJ1-1	TGTGCCAGCAGTTTAATACAGGGACTTGAAGCTTTCTTT	CASSLIQGLEAFF
-	TRBV27	few	TRBJ1-1	TGTGCCAGCAGCGCGGGAGGAGAAAAGACTGAAGCTTTCTTT	CASSAGGEKTEAFF